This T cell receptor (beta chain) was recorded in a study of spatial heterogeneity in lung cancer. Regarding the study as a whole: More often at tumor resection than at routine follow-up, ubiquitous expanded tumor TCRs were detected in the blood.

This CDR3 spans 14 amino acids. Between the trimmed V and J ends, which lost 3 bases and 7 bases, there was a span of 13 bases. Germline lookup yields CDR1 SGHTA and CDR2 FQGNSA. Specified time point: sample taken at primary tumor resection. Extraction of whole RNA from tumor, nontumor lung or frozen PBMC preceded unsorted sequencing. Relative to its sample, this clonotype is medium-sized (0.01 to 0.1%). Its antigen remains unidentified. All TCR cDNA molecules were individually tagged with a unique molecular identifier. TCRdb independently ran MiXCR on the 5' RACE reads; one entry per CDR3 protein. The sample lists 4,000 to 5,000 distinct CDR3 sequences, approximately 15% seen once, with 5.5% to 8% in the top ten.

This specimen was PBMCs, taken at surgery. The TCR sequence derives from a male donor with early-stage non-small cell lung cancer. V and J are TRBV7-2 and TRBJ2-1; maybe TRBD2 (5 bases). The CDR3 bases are TGTGCCAGCAGCTTTTCCCCCGGGGTAAATGAGCAGTTCTTC. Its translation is CASSFSPGVNEQFF.